The T cell receptor beta chain under discussion was sequenced for a study of blood T cell repertoires in COVID-19. The CDR3 contains 12 residues. Trimming removed 5 bases at V and 7 bases at J, with 11 bases between. CDR1 MNHEY and CDR2 SMNVEV come from the germline V gene (reference sequence). This clone has more than one count but fewer than ten. Method: immunoSEQ multiplex PCR; TCRdb's copy keeps in-frame clones and lacks some. This table holds over 90,000 clones, roughly 70% found once. Specimen: peripheral blood. This clonotype was sampled from a man between 65 and 85 years old with COVID-19, enrolled during active disease. This chain links TRBV27 with TRBJ1-1; D remains ambiguous. The CDR3 nucleotides read TGTGCCAGCAGTAAGATCGGAGGTGAAGCTTTCTTT. Translated, it gives CASSKIGGEAFF.